The entry that follows covers one TCR beta chain sequence. Treatment given: preoperative locoregional IRX-2 cytokine immunotherapy. Samples came from a phase Ib trial of preoperative locoregional IRX-2 cytokine immunotherapy. The sample belongs to a study of preoperative IRX-2 immunotherapy in early breast cancer. The CDR3 contains 20 residues. V shed 6 bases, J shed 0 bases, and the junction held 19 bases outside the gene matches. Germline V gene data show CDR1 as MNHGY and CDR2 as SAAAGT. Sequencing was performed with immunoSEQ multiplex PCR; in TCRdb, only in-frame clones are kept and a portion is missing. Of roughly 10,000 clones detected, 65% to 90% appear once; the ten largest clones hold less than 6.5%.

The sequences come from lymph node tissue, collected before IRX-2 immunotherapy. The TCR originated in a human donor with breast cancer. The chain uses TRBV6-8 and TRBJ2-4; 8 bases are shared with TRBD1. The CDR3 DNA is TGTGCCAGCAGGGGTTTGACAGGGGTCACACCTTTACTAGCCAAAAACATTCAGTACTTC. It translates to CASRGLTGVTPLLAKNIQYF.